These 2 T cell receptor beta chains share one sample of origin, sequenced in a study of OX40 agonist ivuxolimab in advanced cancers. The data were produced by immunoSEQ multiplex PCR, yet TCRdb's version contains in-frame clones alone and is incomplete. The table shows around 12,000 clones, with 80% occurring only once. The sequencing used CD4+ or CD8+ T cells sorted from blood, collected in a trial of the OX40 agonist ivuxolimab. The receptors originated from an adult with an advanced solid tumor such as melanoma, head and neck, liver or kidney cancer.

Notes on this clone: A read error may produce the germline difference seen at one junction end. The CDR3 region has the DNA TGTGCCAGCAGTGTAAGGGAGGGGCTTAGCTATGGCCACACCTTC. Translation: CASSVREGLSYGHTF. The chain couples TRBV2 to TRBJ1-2, with D perhaps matching TRBD1 (5 bases). The length of the CDR3 is 15 residues. Germline lookup yields CDR1 SNHLY and CDR2 FYNNEI.

This clone has just a few counts. This sequence joins TRBV4-2 and TRBJ1-2, with unresolved D. This CDR3 spans 13 amino acids. CDR1 LGHNA and CDR2 YNFKEQ come from the germline V gene. The V gene lost 0 bases and the J gene lost 7 bases, with 9 bases spanning the gap. CDR3: CASSQEWGSGYTF. Here the CDR3 DNA reads TGTGCCAGCAGCCAAGAGTGGGGTTCTGGCTACACCTTC.